This TCR beta chain was documented in a study of shared clonotypes between healthy human individuals. The ends lost 1 base at V and 5 bases at J; junction bases unmatched: 5. This CDR3 region has 15 residues. Germline V CDR1 and CDR2: KGHSH, LQKENI. The data were produced by immunoSEQ multiplex PCR, yet TCRdb's version contains in-frame clones alone and is incomplete. The sample consists of approximately 1,500,000 clones, nearly 99% of them appearing once. The sample was naive CD4+ T cells sorted from blood. The subset is: CD45RA+ positively selected. This TCR was sampled from a man aged 25-40 years in good health. J is TRBJ2-5 and V is TRBV18; 9 bases are shared with TRBD1. The CDR3 DNA sequence: TGTGCCAGCTCACCACGGACAGGGGAAAAGGAGACCCAGTACTTC. It codes for CASSPRTGEKETQYF. Drawing the rest from reference TRBV18 and TRBJ2-5, the complete variable domain is NAGVMQNPRHLVRRRGQEARLRCSPMKGHSHVYWYRQLPEEGLKFMVYLQKENIIDESGMPKERFSAEFPKEGPSILRIQQVVRGDSAAYFCASSPRTGEKETQYFGPGTRLLVL.